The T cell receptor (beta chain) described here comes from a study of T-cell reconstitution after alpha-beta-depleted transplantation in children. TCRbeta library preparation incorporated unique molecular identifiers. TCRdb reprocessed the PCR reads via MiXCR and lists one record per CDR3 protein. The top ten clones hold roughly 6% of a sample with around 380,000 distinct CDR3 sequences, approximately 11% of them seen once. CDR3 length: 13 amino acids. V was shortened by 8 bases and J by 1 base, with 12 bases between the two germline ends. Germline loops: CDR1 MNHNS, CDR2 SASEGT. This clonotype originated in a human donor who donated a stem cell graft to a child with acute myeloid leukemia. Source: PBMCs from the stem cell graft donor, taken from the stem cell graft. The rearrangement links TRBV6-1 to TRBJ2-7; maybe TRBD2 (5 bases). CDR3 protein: CASGLERSYEQYF. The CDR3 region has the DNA TGTGCCAGCGGGCTAGAGCGGTCCTACGAGCAGTACTTC.